The 21 T cell receptor beta chains below were found in one sample sequenced in a study of CD8 T cells in Susac syndrome. With random hexamers, reverse transcription was performed on roughly 0.45 to 1 ug of RNA. TCRdb itself ran the immunoSEQ multiplex PCR reads through MiXCR, one entry per CDR3 protein. Of about 120,000 distinct CDR3 sequences in the sample, around 94% were seen once. The sample consisted of CD4+ T cells from PBMCs. These receptors all come from a human donor in good health.

The chain uses TRBV25-1 and TRBJ2-7; 10 bases line up with TRBD1. The CDR3 is 18 residues long. In germline, CDR1 is MGHDK, CDR2 SYGVNS. The V gene end was trimmed by 3 bases and the J gene end by 5 bases; junction bases not matched to a gene: 16. CDR3 sequence (DNA): TGTGCCAGCAGTGAGTCCTCAGGGGGGACAGGGGCTGTTCACGAGCAGTACTTC. Protein sequence: CASSESSGGTGAVHEQYF.

This chain links TRBV27 with TRBJ1-1; weak D call: TRBD1 (5 bases). CDR3 length: 15 residues. Trimming shortened V by 5 bases and J by 4 bases, and 17 bases separated the two germline ends. The germline V gene encodes CDR1 MNHEY and CDR2 SMNVEV (reference sequence). In DNA, the CDR3 is TGTGCCAGCAGTGTCGGACGGGGGGGGAGCACTGAAGCTTTCTTT. It specifies CASSVGRGGSTEAFF.

The chain carries TRBV7-9 and TRBJ1-1, with D hard to call. This CDR3 spans 14 amino acids. Germline V CDR1 and CDR2: SEHNR, FQNEAQ (reference sequence). Trimming stripped 8 bases from V and 4 bases from J, with 17 bases between. CDR3 sequence (DNA): TGTGCCAGCGGAACCCTGGGCGCGGGCACTGAAGCTTTCTTT. It encodes CASGTLGAGTEAFF.

This clonotype was observed a single time. The rearrangement joins TRBV6-2 or TRBV6-3 to TRBJ1-2; 7 bases map to TRBD1. CDR1 MNHEY and CDR2 SVGEGT come from the germline V gene. The V gene end was trimmed by 6 bases and the J gene end by 4 bases; junction bases not matched to a gene: 8. The CDR3 loop spans 14 amino acids. The CDR3 reads CASRRDSNPYGYTF. In nucleotides, the CDR3 is TGTGCCAGCAGGCGGGACAGCAACCCCTATGGCTACACCTTC.

J is TRBJ2-7 and V is TRBV3-1, with D maybe TRBD2 (5 bases). In germline, CDR1 is LGHDT, CDR2 YNNKEL (reference sequence). This CDR3 has 16 amino acids. Trimming took 1 base from V and 3 from J, leaving 16 bases between them. CDR3 nucleotide sequence: TGTGCCAGCAGCCAAGCGTCTGGCGCCGCGGGCTACGAGCAGTACGTC. It yields the protein CASSQASGAAGYEQYV.

The genes are TRBV29-1 and TRBJ2-7, with TRBD2 matching over 9 bases. The CDR3 is made up of 14 amino acids. The J segment lost 6 bases and the V segment lost 5 bases, leaving 11 bases of the junction unmatched. Germline values: CDR1 SQVTM, CDR2 ANQGSEA. The CDR3, as DNA: TGCAGCGTTCCCTCGGGGACTAGCATATCCGAGCAGTACTTC. The encoded protein is CSVPSGTSISEQYF.

This sequence joins TRBV27 and TRBJ2-7; tentatively, D is TRBD1 or TRBD2 (6 bases each). V was shortened by 3 bases and J by 2 bases, with 17 bases between the two germline ends. This CDR3 is 16 amino acids long. From germline, CDR1 is MNHEY and CDR2 SMNVEV (reference sequence). The CDR3 reads CASSLGGFATAYEQYF. CDR3 sequence (DNA): TGTGCCAGCAGTTTGGGGGGCTTCGCAACTGCCTACGAGCAGTACTTC.

In its sample, this clonotype was seen once. The genes are TRBV29-1 and TRBJ2-1; 11 nucleotides agree with TRBD2. The germline CDR1 and CDR2 sequences are SQVTM and ANQGSEA. J was trimmed by 4 bases and V by 7 bases; bases with no gene match: 6. This CDR3 contains 14 residues. The CDR3 region is CSAGTSGLYNEQFF. CDR3 in DNA: TGCAGCGCCGGGACTAGCGGCTTGTACAATGAGCAGTTCTTC.

The chain carries TRBV7-9 and TRBJ1-5, with TRBD1 identical over 9 bases. From germline, CDR1 is SEHNR and CDR2 FQNEAQ (reference sequence). V dropped 4 bases and J dropped 7; count of bases not matched to a gene: 8. This CDR3 has 15 amino acids. Written as DNA, the CDR3 is TGTGCCAGCAGCTCGACAGGGGGGTCGGGGCAGCCCCAGCATTTT. Its translation: CASSSTGGSGQPQHF. Drawing the rest from reference TRBV7-9 and TRBJ1-5, the complete variable domain is DTGVSQNPRHKITKRGQNVTFRCDPISEHNRLYWYRQTLGQGPEFLTYFQNEAQLEKSRLLSDRFSAERPKGSFSTLEIQRTEQGDSAMYLCASSSTGGSGQPQHFGDGTRLSIL.

The chain has TRBV12-5 and TRBJ2-2; D possibly corresponds to TRBD1 (6 bases). The V gene lost 0 bases and the J gene lost 4 bases, with 12 bases spanning the gap. The CDR3 runs to 16 residues. Germline V lookup: CDR1 LGHNT, CDR2 FRNRAP. This CDR3 is CASGLVSGQITGELFF. In nucleotides, the CDR3 is TGTGCTAGTGGTTTGGTATCAGGACAGATCACCGGGGAGCTGTTTTTT.

This chain uses TRBV4-2 with TRBJ2-5, with D perhaps TRBD1 (6 bases). Trimming took off 4 bases at V and 0 bases at J, with 12 bases between the two ends. The V gene's germline CDR1 is LGHNA and CDR2 YNFKEQ. The CDR3 totals 15 residues. DNA for the CDR3: TGTGCCAGCAGCCCTCGGGACAACAACCAAGAGACCCAGTACTTC. Protein sequence: CASSPRDNNQETQYF.

This sequence joins TRBV7-2 and TRBJ2-5; D call uncertain. Germline loops: CDR1 SGHTA, CDR2 FQGNSA. V was pared by 5 bases and J by 2 bases, with 9 bases between. The CDR3 sequence is 13 residues long. Written as DNA, the CDR3 is TGTGCCAGCAGCGTTTTGCAGCAAGAGACCCAGTACTTC. This gives the protein CASSVLQQETQYF.

The chain combines TRBV7-9 with TRBJ2-2; D is unclear. Germline CDR1 SEHNR, CDR2 FQNEAQ (reference sequence). V lost 5 bases and J lost 3, with 13 bases in between. CDR3 size: 15 residues. The CDR3 spells CASSPPVADTGELFF. Here the CDR3 DNA reads TGTGCCAGCAGCCCTCCCGTGGCGGACACCGGGGAGCTGTTTTTT.

V is TRBV2 and J is TRBJ2-7; tentatively, D is TRBD2 (6 bases). Germline V gene sequence: CDR1 SNHLY, CDR2 FYNNEI. The CDR3 extends over 11 amino acids. V was clipped by 7 bases and J by 12 bases, with 16 bases between them. Here the CDR3 reads CASTNGGRPYF. Here the CDR3 DNA reads TGTGCCAGCACCAATGGGGGGAGGCCGTACTTC.

J is TRBJ2-7 and V is TRBV23-1, with D perhaps matching TRBD1 (5 bases). TRBV23-1 is identified as an open reading frame with a role that is uncertain. The CDR3 length is 14 residues. Trimming took off 1 base at V and 1 base at J, with 8 bases between the two ends. The CDR3 region is CASSQFAGSYEQYF. CDR3 nucleotide sequence: TGCGCCAGCAGTCAATTTGCAGGGTCCTACGAGCAGTACTTC.

The chain carries TRBV19 and TRBJ2-2, with D perhaps matching TRBD1 (6 bases). V gave up 6 bases and J gave up 0 bases, with 11 bases separating them. Germline V gene data show CDR1 as LNHDA and CDR2 as SQIVND (reference sequence). The CDR3 is 15 residues long. CDR3: CASRKQGTNTGELFF. The CDR3, as DNA: TGTGCCAGTAGGAAACAGGGAACGAACACCGGGGAGCTGTTTTTT. Using reference TRBV19 and TRBJ2-2 for the parts outside the CDR3, the full variable domain is DGGITQSPKYLFRKEGQNVTLSCEQNLNHDAMYWYRQDPGQGLRLIYYSQIVNDFQKGDIAEGYSVSREKKESFPLTVTSAQKNPTAFYLCASRKQGTNTGELFFGEGSRLTVL.

The chain recombines TRBV2 with TRBJ2-6; D not resolved. CDR1 and CDR2 from the germline V gene are SNHLY and FYNNEI. V dropped 0 bases and J dropped 0 bases, with 12 bases sitting between them. The CDR3 runs 18 residues. The CDR3 loop is CASSEALIVSSGANVLTF. In nucleotides, the CDR3 is TGTGCCAGCAGTGAAGCGCTTATTGTGAGCTCTGGGGCCAACGTCCTGACTTTC.

The chain has TRBV29-1 and TRBJ2-5; 10 nucleotides match TRBD2. Trimming cost V 6 bases and J 5 bases; bases outside gene matches: 9. The CDR3 is made up of 14 amino acids. Germline V gene lookup returns CDR1 SQVTM and CDR2 ANQGSEA. This CDR3 is CSVDTSGIRETQYF. CDR3 sequence (DNA): TGCAGCGTCGACACTAGCGGGATACGGGAGACCCAGTACTTC.

This chain uses TRBV28 with TRBJ2-7; D gene unclear. There are 12 residues in the CDR3. From germline, CDR1 is MDHEN and CDR2 SYDVKM. V was shortened by 2 bases and J by 5 bases, with 7 bases between the two germline ends. The CDR3 coding sequence is TGTGCCAGCAGTTTAGCGACGGACGAGCAGTACTTC. Its translation is CASSLATDEQYF.

The chain recombines TRBV19 with TRBJ1-2; a weak D match, TRBD1 (5 bases). Per the germline V gene, CDR1 is LNHDA and CDR2 is SQIVND (reference sequence). V was shortened by 3 bases and J by 2 bases, with 13 bases between the two germline ends. The CDR3 spans 15 residues. The CDR3 loop is CASSIPGTENYGYTF. CDR3 coding DNA: TGTGCCAGTAGTATTCCCGGGACTGAGAACTATGGCTACACCTTC.

The chain combines TRBV29-1 with TRBJ1-1; D remains unclear. Germline loops: CDR1 SQVTM, CDR2 ANQGSEA. This CDR3 is 15 amino acids long. V dropped 3 bases and J dropped 0 bases, with 14 bases sitting between them. The CDR3 is CSVDPGFHMNTEAFF. CDR3 nucleotides: TGCAGCGTTGACCCGGGATTTCATATGAACACTGAAGCTTTCTTT.